These 30 T cell receptor beta chains share one sample of origin, sequenced in a study of CD8 T cells in Susac syndrome (dated by TCRdb to about 2019). Preparation of the library involved the immunoSEQ multiplex PCR assay. RNA was extracted with the RNeasy kit and roughly 0.45 to 1 ug was reverse transcribed using random hexamers. TCRdb ran its own pipeline on the public reads, namely fastp trimming at Q25 and MiXCR clone calling, and kept in-frame beta chains. One record per CDR3 amino acid sequence lists the most common genes and DNA. The sample profile shows about 200,000 distinct CDR3 sequences; roughly 95% of them were found once. The ten most abundant clones make up under 0.12% of the sample. Sequencing was performed on CD4+ T cells from PBMCs. The receptors were gathered from a human donor in good health.

The chain has TRBV20-1 and TRBJ2-1, with no clear D. The CDR3 is made up of 10 amino acids. The V and J ends lost 4 bases and 6 bases respectively, with 4 bases between them. Germline V gene data show CDR1 as DFQATT and CDR2 as SNEGSKA (reference sequence). The CDR3 nucleotides are TGCAGTGCTATCAGCAATGAGCAGTTCTTC. Translation: CSAISNEQFF.

The V and J genes are TRBV9 and TRBJ1-5; D gene uncertain. V lost 0 bases and J lost 4, with 11 bases in between. Germline V CDR1 and CDR2: SGDLS, YYNGEE. The CDR3 length is 15 residues. Here the CDR3 reads CASSVGAGVNQPQHF. Here the CDR3 DNA reads TGTGCCAGCAGCGTAGGAGCCGGGGTGAATCAGCCCCAGCATTTT.

The CDR3 coding sequence is TGCAGCGTTGGGGACCAGCAGTTCTTC. Translation: CSVGDQQFF. This chain joins TRBV29-1 and TRBJ2-1; D possibly uses TRBD1 or TRBD2 (5 bases each). CDR3 length: 9 residues. Germline lookup yields CDR1 SQVTM and CDR2 ANQGSEA. Trimming cost V 4 bases and J 11 bases, with 6 bases left between them.

This clonotype was found once. The CDR3 bases are TGTGCCAGCAGGTGGACAGGGCAGCCCAAAAACATTCAGTACTTC. It codes for CASRWTGQPKNIQYF. J is TRBJ2-4 and V is TRBV12-3 or TRBV12-4, with 8 bases aligning to TRBD1. CDR3 size: 15 residues. The ends lost 6 bases at V and 2 bases at J; junction bases unmatched: 6.

The chain recombines TRBV12-3 or TRBV12-4 with TRBJ1-1, with D uncertain. CDR3 length: 12 amino acids. The V end lost 3 bases, the J end lost 2 bases, and 4 bases lay between the germline ends. CDR3 region: CASSFSNTEAFF. In DNA form, the CDR3 reads TGTGCCAGCAGTTTTTCTAACACTGAAGCTTTCTTT.

In DNA form, the CDR3 reads TGTGCCAGCAGCCAGGAGGACAAAAATTCACCCCTCCACTTT. This gives the protein CASSQEDKNSPLHF. The chain uses TRBV12-3 or TRBV12-4 and TRBJ1-6; a weak D match, TRBD1 (5 bases). The CDR3 totals 14 residues. The V end was cut by 6 bases, the J end by 7 bases, with 13 bases between.

This clonotype was found once. The chain links TRBV30 to TRBJ1-5; TRBD1 aligns across 8 bases. The V gene end was trimmed by 2 bases and the J gene end by 4 bases; junction bases not matched to a gene: 7. The CDR3 is 15 amino acids. Germline-derived CDR1 and CDR2 are GTSNPN and SVGIG (reference sequence). The CDR3 DNA is TGTGCCTGGAGTATCCCCTGGACAGGGAATCAGCCCCAGCATTTT. This encodes CAWSIPWTGNQPQHF.

The CDR3 DNA sequence: TGTGCCAGCTCACCTGACCTCGGGTATGGCTACACCTTC. Its protein is CASSPDLGYGYTF. This sequence joins TRBV18 and TRBJ1-2; D gene ambiguous. Germline-derived CDR1 and CDR2 are KGHSH and LQKENI. V was cut by 3 bases and J by 5 bases, with 10 bases left in between. This CDR3 has 13 amino acids.

The chain employs TRBV28 and TRBJ2-5; TRBD1 is a possible D gene (6 bases). CDR3 size: 14 residues. V was shortened by 2 bases and J by 9 bases, with 16 bases between the two germline ends. Germline values: CDR1 MDHEN, CDR2 SYDVKM. CDR3 sequence reads: CASSLPQNRVPQYF. As DNA, the CDR3 is TGTGCCAGCAGTTTACCGCAGAACAGGGTCCCCCAGTACTTC. The full variable domain, in which reference TRBV28 and TRBJ2-5 provide the parts outside the CDR3, is DVKVTQSSRYLVKRTGEKVFLECVQDMDHENMFWYRQDPGLGLRLIYFSYDVKMKEKGDIPEGYSVSREKKERFSLILESASTNQTSMYLCASSLPQNRVPQYFGPGTRLLVL.

The genes are TRBV7-9 and TRBJ1-2, with 8 bases matching TRBD1. This CDR3 is built from 18 residues. The V and J ends lost 1 base and 5 bases, in that order; junction bases with no gene match: 15. CDR1 and CDR2 from the germline V gene are SEHNR and FQNEAQ (reference sequence). The CDR3 DNA reads TGTGCCAGCAGCTTAGAACTGGACAGGGTGCGGGATAATTATGGCTACACCTTC. Translated: CASSLELDRVRDNYGYTF.

CDR3 sequence (DNA): TGCAGCGTTGAACAGGGGTACGAGCAGTACGTC. This sequence encodes CSVEQGYEQYV. The V and J genes are TRBV29-1 and TRBJ2-7; maybe TRBD1 (6 bases). CDR3 size: 11 residues. Germline CDR1 reads SQVTM; CDR2 reads ANQGSEA. V was shortened by 2 bases and J by 4 bases, with 6 bases between the two germline ends.

This clonotype was picked up one time. V usage is TRBV24-1 and J usage is TRBJ2-2; 7 bases fit TRBD2. Losses at the gene ends were 1 base for V and 5 bases for J; bases not matched to a gene: 6. This CDR3 comprises 16 residues. The germline V gene encodes CDR1 KGHDR and CDR2 SFDVKD. The CDR3 spells CATSDLRQGGTGELFF. CDR3 coding DNA: TGTGCCACCAGTGATTTAAGGCAGGGAGGGACCGGGGAGCTGTTTTTT.

The rearrangement links TRBV20-1 to TRBJ2-7; D may be TRBD1 or TRBD2 (5 bases each). V lost 5 bases, J lost 0 bases, and 20 bases lay in between. This CDR3 region has 16 residues. Germline CDR1 is DFQATT and CDR2 is SNEGSKA (reference sequence). The CDR3, as DNA: TGCAGTGCTTACCGTGGCGGGTCAGGGACCTCCTACGAGCAGTACGTC. Amino acid sequence: CSAYRGGSGTSYEQYV.

The genes are TRBV18 and TRBJ2-1, with 7 positions matching TRBD2. The V gene end was trimmed by 2 bases and the J gene end by 10 bases; junction bases not matched to a gene: 5. From germline, CDR1 is KGHSH and CDR2 LQKENI. The CDR3 is made up of 13 amino acids. The CDR3 DNA sequence: TGTGCCAGCTCACCAGAGCGGGATCACGAGCAGTTCTTC. As protein: CASSPERDHEQFF.

V is TRBV9 and J is TRBJ1-5, with a tentative D call TRBD1 (6 bases). V was cut by 0 bases and J by 10 bases, with 17 bases left in between. CDR3 size: 15 residues. Per the germline V gene, CDR1 is SGDLS and CDR2 is YYNGEE. The CDR3 here is CASSVGGDTDEPQHF. DNA for the CDR3: TGTGCCAGCAGCGTAGGGGGGGACACCGATGAACCCCAGCATTTT.

In DNA form, the CDR3 reads TGTGCCAGCAGCTTCCAGGGGGCTCGCTCTGGGGCCAACGTCCTGACTTTC. This encodes CASSFQGARSGANVLTF. This chain joins TRBV13 and TRBJ2-6; TRBD1 matches at 8 bases. V dropped 3 bases and J dropped 0; count of bases not matched to a gene: 4. This CDR3 is built from 17 residues. The germline CDR1 and CDR2 sequences are PRHDT and FYEKMQ (reference sequence).

V is TRBV20-1 and J is TRBJ2-4; no definite D call. Germline V gene lookup returns CDR1 DFQATT and CDR2 SNEGSKA (reference sequence). V was shortened by 0 bases and J by 7 bases, with 10 bases between the two germline ends. The CDR3 has 13 residues. The CDR3 region is CSARDPRPNIQYF. DNA of the CDR3: TGCAGTGCTAGAGATCCACGTCCGAACATTCAGTACTTC.

This chain connects TRBV6-5 to TRBJ2-3; weak D call: TRBD2 (5 bases). Per the germline V gene, CDR1 is MNHEY and CDR2 is SVGAGI. CDR3 length equals 15 residues. V lost 0 bases and J 4 bases, leaving 11 bases between the germline ends. The CDR3 DNA reads TGTGCCAGCAGTTACTCAGAGGGTGGATCAGATACGCAGTATTTT. Amino acid sequence: CASSYSEGGSDTQYF.

The rearrangement links TRBV20-1 to TRBJ2-1, with 11 positions matching TRBD2. Germline V gene sequence: CDR1 DFQATT, CDR2 SNEGSKA (reference sequence). The CDR3 is 14 amino acids. Germline trimming cut 6 bases from V and 4 bases from J; bases unmatched to any gene: 5. CDR3 loop: CSAPASGGYNEQFF. CDR3 nucleotides: TGCAGTGCCCCGGCTAGCGGGGGGTACAATGAGCAGTTCTTC.

The CDR3 spells CSVEKGQPPEEQYF. The CDR3 DNA reads TGCAGCGTTGAAAAGGGACAGCCTCCCGAAGAGCAGTACTTC. The chain combines TRBV29-1 with TRBJ2-7; 7 bases agree with TRBD1. Germline-derived CDR1 and CDR2 are SQVTM and ANQGSEA. The CDR3 length is 14 residues. Losses at the gene ends were 2 bases for V and 7 bases for J; bases not matched to a gene: 11.

J is TRBJ1-2 and V is TRBV6-5; D is undetermined. The ends were cut back, 8 bases at V and 6 bases at J, with 10 bases in the middle. The CDR3 extends over 11 amino acids. Germline loops: CDR1 MNHEY, CDR2 SVGAGI. The CDR3 coding sequence is TGTGCCAGCGCGGGTTCCGATGGCTACACCTTC. Residues: CASAGSDGYTF.

The CDR3 spells CSAYPGQGGRYNEQFF. CDR3 nucleotide sequence: TGCAGCGCCTACCCGGGACAGGGTGGGAGGTACAATGAGCAGTTCTTC. The chain employs TRBV29-1 and TRBJ2-1, with 9 positions matching TRBD1. From germline, CDR1 is SQVTM and CDR2 ANQGSEA. After removal of 7 bases from V and 4 bases from J, the junction contained 14 bases not matched to a gene. This CDR3 region has 16 residues.

V and J are TRBV5-6 and TRBJ2-6, with D perhaps matching TRBD1 or TRBD2 (5 bases each). The CDR3 spans 18 residues. The germline CDR1 and CDR2 sequences are SGHDT and YYEEEE. V lost 2 bases and J 0 bases, leaving 15 bases between the germline ends. CDR3 region: CASSFIPGPNSGANVLTF. DNA for the CDR3: TGTGCCAGCAGCTTTATTCCGGGACCGAACTCTGGGGCCAACGTCCTGACTTTC.

The chain couples TRBV11-2 to TRBJ2-7, with TRBD2 matching 12 bases. The CDR3 contains 16 residues. Germline V gene sequence: CDR1 SGHAT, CDR2 FQNNGV. With 4 bases clipped from V and 2 bases from J, the junction kept 6 bases outside the gene matches. CDR3 nucleotide sequence: TGTGCCAGCAGCTCCCCGACTAGCGGGAGTACCTACGAGCAGTACGTC. Translation: CASSSPTSGSTYEQYV.

The rearrangement uses TRBV12-3 or TRBV12-4 and TRBJ2-7; perhaps TRBD2 as D (6 bases). V was shortened by 11 bases and J by 2 bases, with 31 bases between the two germline ends. The CDR3 is 18 amino acids. The CDR3 protein is CAGLWSPSGPIRAYEQYV. As DNA, the CDR3 is TGTGCCGGACTATGGTCCCCCTCAGGTCCCATTCGGGCCTACGAGCAGTACGTC.

The V and J genes are TRBV6-5 and TRBJ2-1; 12 bases line up with TRBD2. CDR1 is MNHEY and CDR2 is SVGAGI in the germline V gene. CDR3 size: 15 residues. V dropped 5 bases and J dropped 7; count of bases not matched to a gene: 6. The CDR3 DNA follows: TGTGCCAGCAGTCCCCGGACTAGCGGGGTAAATGAGCAGTTCTTC. Protein sequence: CASSPRTSGVNEQFF.

The V call is TRBV5-1, the J call TRBJ2-2; TRBD2 agrees at 8 bases. The V gene's germline CDR1 is SGHRS and CDR2 YFSETQ. This CDR3 contains 17 residues. V lost 0 bases, J lost 2 bases, and 6 bases stayed unmatched. The CDR3 protein is CASSLDSAGGNTGELFF. The CDR3, as DNA: TGCGCCAGCAGCTTGGATTCGGCGGGAGGCAACACCGGGGAGCTGTTTTTT.

The chain has TRBV12-3 or TRBV12-4 and TRBJ2-7; no clear D gene. Trimming left V 2 bases short and J 2 bases short, with 10 bases between. The CDR3 is 14 amino acids. CDR3 DNA: TGTGCCAGCAGTTTACAGGTTGGGGCCTACGAGCAGTACGTC. Protein sequence: CASSLQVGAYEQYV.

This clonotype was seen just once. The chain carries TRBV7-9 and TRBJ1-5, with D unclear. V shed 0 bases and J shed 4 bases, with 13 bases lying between them. Germline V gene lookup returns CDR1 SEHNR and CDR2 FQNEAQ (reference sequence). The CDR3 loop spans 16 amino acids. The CDR3 bases are TGTGCCAGCAGCTTAGCAGGTGGCCTCCAGAATCAGCCCCAGCATTTT. It translates to CASSLAGGLQNQPQHF.

CDR3 protein: CASSHVQEQFF. CDR3 nucleotides: TGTGCCAGCAGCCACGTTCAGGAGCAGTTCTTC. This chain links TRBV3-1 with TRBJ2-1; D uncertain. The V end was cut by 3 bases, the J end by 10 bases, with 7 bases between. The CDR3 consists of 11 residues. CDR1 and CDR2 (germline): LGHDT, YNNKEL (reference sequence).